Each of the 21 T cell receptor delta chains below was sequenced from the same sample in a study of gamma-delta T cells after stem cell transplantation. TCRdb called clones from the RT-PCR reads again using CATT. The profile shows some 3,000 delta-chain clones, 3.1% of them singletons. Material for sequencing was gamma-delta T cells. The receptors shown here come from a human donor. It is not recorded whose cells these are; they may come from a transplant donor.

This clone was observed a few times. The protein recorded in TCRdb matches a much larger clone and deviates from this DNA's translation at residue 12, suggesting a read error; the protein here is obtained by translating the DNA. CDR3 sequence reads: CACDNMLGERRADKLIF. The DNA of the CDR3 is TGTGCCTGTGACAATATGCTGGGGGAACGTAGAGCCGATAAACTCATCTTT. The chain uses TRDV2 and TRDJ1; 8 nucleotides match TRDD3. The germline gives CDR1 GEAIGNYY, CDR2 EKD. Losses at the gene ends were 2 bases for V and 3 bases for J; bases not matched to a gene: 13. The length of the CDR3 is 17 residues.

In this sample, this clone is medium-sized. This sample also contains other DNA sequences that code for the same CDR3. V usage is TRDV2 and J usage is TRDJ1; D gene ambiguous. The V gene's germline CDR1 is GEAIGNYY and CDR2 EKD. The length of the CDR3 is 21 residues. Trimming removed 3 bases at V and 0 bases at J, with 31 bases between. CDR3 protein: CACDPIPVPRTGRTYTDKLIF. The CDR3 DNA follows: TGTGCCTGTGACCCCATTCCCGTTCCCAGGACGGGCCGTACGTACACCGATAAACTCATCTTT.

This clone was counted between two and nine times. A far more abundant clone sits one base away, making this likely a read error. The same CDR3 is also encoded by other DNA sequences in this sample. The chain joins TRDV2 to TRDJ1, with 9 nucleotides matching TRDD3. Trimming took 3 bases from V and 6 from J; bases not matched to a gene: 13. There are 16 residues in the CDR3. Germline CDR1 GEAIGNYY, CDR2 EKD. DNA for the CDR3: TGTGCCTGTGACTCCCTGTCAACTGGGGGACTGAATAAACTCATCTTT. Translation: CACDSLSTGGLNKLIF.

Note on this clone: The protein TCRdb lists belongs to a much larger clone and differs from this DNA's translation at residue 11, which points to a read error; the protein shown is made from the DNA. This chain connects TRDV2 to TRDJ1; TRDD3 aligns across 8 bases. Germline V gene sequence: CDR1 GEAIGNYY, CDR2 EKD. J lost 10 bases, V lost 0 bases, and 18 bases had no gene match. The CDR3 length is 17 residues. The CDR3 loop is CACDTVVGDQGGKRLIF. In DNA, the CDR3 is TGTGCCTGTGACACCGTGGTGGGGGATCAGGGGGGGAAAAGACTCATCTTT.

Regarding this clone: Different DNA sequences within this sample yield the same CDR3. V and J are TRDV2 and TRDJ1; 9 bases align to TRDD3. Germline V gives CDR1 GEAIGNYY, CDR2 EKD. After removal of 3 bases from V and 0 bases from J, the junction contained 16 bases not matched to a gene. This CDR3 contains 19 residues. This CDR3 reads CACDPLLGDSQIYTDKLIF. The CDR3 DNA reads as TGTGCCTGTGACCCGTTGCTGGGGGATTCCCAGATATACACCGATAAACTCATCTTT.

This clone was found a few times. The mismatch at residue 12 between this DNA's translation and the TCRdb protein of a much larger clone likely reflects a read error; the protein shown is translated from the DNA. V usage is TRDV2 and J usage is TRDJ3; TRDD3 matches 12 bases. Per the germline V gene, CDR1 is GEAIGNYY and CDR2 is EKD. The CDR3 covers 20 residues. Trimming took 0 bases from V and 2 from J; bases not matched to a gene: 7. CDR3 DNA sequence: TGTGCCTGTGACACCGTACTGGGGGATACTCACCCCTGGGACACCCGACAGATGTTTTTC. It yields the protein CACDTVLGDTHPWDTRQMFF.

This clone was detected only a few times. A far larger clone lies a single base away; this is likely a read error. Other nucleotide sequences from this sample produce the same CDR3. The V and J genes are TRDV2 and TRDJ1, with 12 bases identical to TRDD3. CDR1 is GEAIGNYY, CDR2 EKD, per germline. CDR3 length equals 18 residues. The V gene end was trimmed by 3 bases and the J gene end by 11 bases; junction bases not matched to a gene: 21. The CDR3 coding sequence is TGTGCCTGTGACCCCGTCCAGGGCCTTTCTGGGGGATACGCCGAGCTCATCTTT. Its protein product is CACDPVQGLSGGYAELIF.

This clone was counted a few times. This sequence is one base from a far larger clone and is likely a read error. Within the sample, other DNA sequences also encode this same CDR3. V is TRDV2 and J is TRDJ1; 13 nucleotides agree with TRDD3. The length of the CDR3 is 18 residues. Germline V gene sequence: CDR1 GEAIGNYY, CDR2 EKD. In DNA form, the CDR3 reads TGTGCCTGTGCTGAACTGGGGGATACGGGGGTGTACACTGATAAACTCATCTTT. Its translation is CACAELGDTGVYTDKLIF.

The table lists this clone with a few counts. TCRdb shows a much larger clone's protein in place of this DNA's translation, and the two differ at residue 12, likely through a read error; the protein shown is translated from the DNA. The chain is built from TRDV2 and TRDJ1; 12 bases are shared with TRDD3. CDR3 length: 18 residues. Germline V gene sequence: CDR1 GEAIGNYY, CDR2 EKD. V gave up 3 bases and J gave up 1 base; unmatched junction bases: 11. The CDR3 DNA follows: TGTGCCTGTGACCCACTGGGGGATACCCTCCCACGCACCGATAAACTCATCTTT. Encoded protein: CACDPLGDTLPRTDKLIF.

Sample share makes this clone medium-sized. The V gene is TRDV3, the J gene TRDJ1; TRDD3 aligns across 9 bases. Looked up from germline, CDR1 is TVYSNPD and CDR2 is GDNSRS (reference sequence). V was pared by 1 base and J by 3 bases, with 15 bases of the junction left unmatched. The CDR3 is 17 amino acids. The CDR3 DNA reads TGTGCCTTTAAGATCCCTATGGGGGATAGTCGGGCCGATAAACTCATCTTT. Translating gives CAFKIPMGDSRADKLIF. The full variable domain, completed using reference TRDV3 and TRDJ1, is CDKVTQSSPDQTVASGSEVVLLCTYDTVYSNPDLFWYRIRPDYSFQFVFYGDNSRSEGADFTQGRFSVKHILTQKAFHLVISPVRTEDSATYYCAFKIPMGDSRADKLIFGKGTRVTVEP.

This clone was recorded a few times. For this DNA, TCRdb reports the protein of a much larger clone, which diverges at residue 10, most likely from a read error; the protein presented here is translated directly from the DNA. The V gene is TRDV2, the J gene TRDJ1; 7 bases are shared with TRDD3. The CDR3 sequence is 18 residues long. J lost 1 base, V lost 0 bases, and 13 bases had no gene match. CDR1 is GEAIGNYY, CDR2 EKD, per germline. The CDR3 nucleotides read TGTGCCTGTGACACCGCTGAGCTGGGGGGTACGCGCACCGATAAACTCATCTTT. It encodes CACDTAELGGTRTDKLIF.

The sample holds a few counts of this clone. The protein that TCRdb holds for this DNA derives from a much larger clone and differs from the translated DNA at residue 3, which likely indicates a read error; the protein shown here is translated from the DNA. The chain is built from TRDV2 and TRDJ1; 9 positions match TRDD3. The CDR3 spans 24 residues. Germline CDR1 is GEAIGNYY and CDR2 is EKD. The CDR3 DNA sequence: TGTGCCTATGACACCCTTCCAATTGGTACTGGGGGACCCTCTACCTCCCTTCAAGCCGATAAACTCATCTTT. It codes for CAYDTLPIGTGGPSTSLQADKLIF.

As for this clone: TCRdb pairs this DNA with a much larger clone's protein that differs at residue 14, likely a read error; the protein shown was translated from the DNA. The V call is TRDV2, the J call TRDJ1; the match to TRDD3 covers 12 bases. Germline CDR1 GEAIGNYY, CDR2 EKD. The J segment lost 4 bases and the V segment lost 3 bases, leaving 17 bases of the junction unmatched. This CDR3 has 19 residues. In DNA, the CDR3 is TGTGCCTGTGACTCGCTGGGGGATACGCGATTTGGTGCGAGCGATAAACTCATCTTT. Translating it yields CACDSLGDTRFGASDKLIF.

This clone was counted a few times. This probably arose from a read error, given a far larger clone one base away. Other DNA sequences of this sample code for an identical CDR3. The chain carries TRDV2 and TRDJ1; 11 bases agree with TRDD3. The CDR3 extends over 19 amino acids. Germline V gene lookup returns CDR1 GEAIGNYY and CDR2 EKD. This chain's CDR3 is CACDSLSGGYQGGSDKLIF. The CDR3 DNA sequence: TGTGCCTGTGACTCGCTATCTGGGGGATACCAAGGAGGGTCCGACAAACTCATCTTT.

Concerning this clone: This DNA's translation and the protein TCRdb lists, from a much larger clone, do not match at residue 17, likely due to a read error; the protein shown is translated from the DNA. The V call is TRDV2, the J call TRDJ1, with TRDD3 matching over 9 bases. Per the germline V gene, CDR1 is GEAIGNYY and CDR2 is EKD. CDR3 size: 18 residues. CDR3 loop: CACDTLHSVGDSTDKLTF. CDR3 bases: TGTGCCTGTGACACTCTTCACAGTGTGGGGGATAGCACCGATAAACTCACCTTT.

Notes on this clone: This likely reflects a read error, since a far larger clone is one base away. The chain is built from TRDV2 and TRDJ1, with TRDD3 matching 13 bases. This CDR3 region has 25 residues. Per germline, CDR1 GEAIGNYY and CDR2 EKD. CDR3 loop: CACDTLPTLGLGDTGEGVYTDKRIF. As DNA, the CDR3 is TGTGCCTGTGACACCTTACCTACGCTCGGACTGGGGGATACGGGCGAGGGGGTGTACACCGATAAACGCATCTTT.

This clone was counted only a few times. This chain joins TRDV2 and TRDJ1, with 11 bases lining up with TRDD3. The germline V gene encodes CDR1 GEAIGNYY and CDR2 EKD. The CDR3 covers 16 residues. J gave up 0 bases and V 3 bases, and 5 bases lay outside the gene matches. The CDR3 is CACDPLGDNYTDKLIF. In DNA, the CDR3 is TGTGCCTGTGACCCACTGGGGGATAACTACACCGATAAACTCATCTTT.

V usage is TRDV2 and J usage is TRDJ1, with TRDD3 identical over 8 bases. Germline CDR1 and CDR2: GEAIGNYY and EKD. The CDR3 runs 20 residues. With V trimmed by 0 bases and J by 1 base, 18 bases remained unmatched. Here the CDR3 reads CACDTVSNPGYGEPTDKLIF. Written as DNA, the CDR3 is TGTGCCTGTGACACCGTCTCGAACCCGGGATACGGGGAACCCACCGATAAACTCATCTTT.

As regards this clone: A far larger clone is one base from this, pointing to a likely read error. Other DNA sequences in this specimen translate into the identical CDR3. This chain uses TRDV1 with TRDJ1; 12 nucleotides agree with TRDD3. The CDR3 is 22 amino acids. Germline V lookup: CDR1 TSWWSYY, CDR2 QGS. The DNA of the CDR3 is TGTGCCCTTGGGGAATTCCCCAGCGTCCGTACTGGGGGATACTCATACACCGATAAACTCATCTTT. Translated: CALGEFPSVRTGGYSYTDKLIF.

Details on this clone: The TCRdb protein comes from a much larger clone and disagrees with this DNA's translation at residue 12, likely due to a read error; the protein given here is derived from the DNA. The CDR3 spells CACDTVRGLGIYGDKLIF. The CDR3 DNA sequence: TGTGCCTGTGACACCGTACGGGGACTGGGGATATATGGCGATAAACTCATCTTT. The chain combines TRDV2 with TRDJ1, with 7 bases matching TRDD3. There are 18 residues in the CDR3. After removal of 0 bases from V and 4 bases from J, the junction contained 16 bases not matched to a gene. Germline CDR1 reads GEAIGNYY; CDR2 reads EKD.

By proportion, this clone is large (0.1 to 1%). This same CDR3 is encoded by further DNA sequences in the sample. The V and J genes are TRDV2 and TRDJ1; D call uncertain. Deletions cut 3 bases from V and 0 bases from J, with 22 bases between. The germline gives CDR1 GEAIGNYY, CDR2 EKD. This CDR3 is built from 18 residues. CDR3 sequence (DNA): TGTGCCTGTGACTCTGTCGGCTATCAAGAGGGCTACACCGATAAACTCATCTTT. Its translation: CACDSVGYQEGYTDKLIF.